The 19 T cell receptor beta chains presented below share a single source sample, sequenced in a study of blood T cell repertoires in COVID-19. Profiling relied on immunoSEQ multiplex PCR, and the TCRdb table lists in-frame clones only, not all of them. The sample records 200,000 to 250,000 clones, 86% being singletons. Sequencing was done on a sample of peripheral blood. Receptors were obtained from a woman aged 45-59 years with acute or convalescent COVID-19.

This chain links TRBV12-3 or TRBV12-4 with TRBJ2-7; D is possibly TRBD2 (5 bases). The CDR3 spans 12 residues. V dropped 3 bases and J dropped 7 bases, with 10 bases sitting between them. CDR3 sequence: CASSFPTGEQYF. The CDR3 DNA follows: TGTGCCAGCAGTTTCCCGACGGGAGAGCAGTACTTC.

The V call is TRBV28, the J call TRBJ1-5; D is perhaps TRBD1 (5 bases). The CDR3 spans 14 residues. The ends were cut back, 6 bases at V and 7 bases at J, with 16 bases in the middle. Germline V CDR1 and CDR2: MDHEN, SYDVKM. CDR3 nucleotides: TGTGCCAGCAGGGCGGGGGGGATCGGCCAGCCCCAGCATTTT. It translates to CASRAGGIGQPQHF. Combining the CDR3 with reference TRBV28 and TRBJ1-5 gives the whole variable domain DVKVTQSSRYLVKRTGEKVFLECVQDMDHENMFWYRQDPGLGLRLIYFSYDVKMKEKGDIPEGYSVSREKKERFSLILESASTNQTSMYLCASRAGGIGQPQHFGDGTRLSIL.

J is TRBJ1-5 and V is TRBV21-1. TRBV21-1 is listed as a pseudogene. The CDR3 totals 15 residues. The CDR3 nucleotides read TGTGCCAGCAGCAAGTCAGTCCCCCGGGGTCAGCCCCAGCATTTT. This gives the protein CASSKSVPRGQPQHF.

This clone showed up just once. The V and J genes are TRBV24-1 and TRBJ1-5; D is unclear. The CDR3 covers 16 residues. Germline lookup yields CDR1 KGHDR and CDR2 SFDVKD. Trimming took 0 bases from V and 6 from J, leaving 14 bases between them. The CDR3, as DNA: TGTGCCACCAGTGATTTGACGGGATACTATAGTCAGCCCCAGCATTTT. Its translation: CATSDLTGYYSQPQHF.

The table lists this clone with a few counts. V is TRBV6-6 and J is TRBJ1-2, with TRBD1 as a possible D gene (5 bases). The CDR3 extends over 13 amino acids. V was cut by 0 bases and J by 11 bases, with 13 bases left in between. Per the germline V gene, CDR1 is MNHNY and CDR2 is SVGAGI (reference sequence). This CDR3 is CASSYSRDGGYTF. CDR3 bases: TGTGCCAGCAGTTACTCCCGGGACGGGGGGTACACCTTC.

This chain links TRBV25-1 with TRBJ1-4; a weak D match, TRBD1 (5 bases). The V end lost 6 bases, the J end lost 4 bases, and 9 bases lay between the germline ends. Germline values: CDR1 MGHDK, CDR2 SYGVNS. The CDR3 spans 13 residues. This CDR3 is CASRDRINEKLFF. The DNA for the CDR3 is TGTGCCAGCAGAGACAGAATTAATGAAAAACTGTTTTTT.

This clone was counted only a few times. The J gene is TRBJ2-5, the V gene TRBV24-1; TRBD1 matches 7 bases. This CDR3 spans 14 amino acids. The J segment lost 6 bases and the V segment lost 3 bases, leaving 6 bases of the junction unmatched. Germline assignment: CDR1 KGHDR and CDR2 SFDVKD. The CDR3 spells CATSDGDSGKTQYF. CDR3 bases: TGTGCCACCAGTGATGGGGACAGCGGTAAGACCCAGTACTTC.

The rearrangement links TRBV6-5 to TRBJ1-1; TRBD1 agrees at 9 bases. V shed 5 bases, J shed 1 base, and the junction held 2 bases outside the gene matches. CDR3 length equals 14 residues. CDR1 MNHEY and CDR2 SVGAGI come from the germline V gene. The CDR3 is CASSKDRGNTEAFF. The CDR3 DNA reads TGTGCCAGCAGTAAGGACAGGGGGAACACTGAAGCTTTCTTT.

The rearrangement links TRBV10-1 to TRBJ2-3; maybe TRBD2 (6 bases). Germline V gene lookup returns CDR1 WNHNN and CDR2 SYGVQD (reference sequence). V lost 2 bases and J 5 bases, leaving 14 bases between the germline ends. CDR3 length equals 15 residues. The DNA of the CDR3 is TGCGCCAGCAGTGAGAGGGCCGCGGGGATAGATACGCAGTATTTT. As protein: CASSERAAGIDTQYF.

The rearrangement uses TRBV7-2 and TRBJ2-7, with 9 bases fitting TRBD1. Germline CDR1 reads SGHTA; CDR2 reads FQGNSA. With 1 base clipped from V and 6 bases from J, the junction kept 7 bases outside the gene matches. This CDR3 region has 15 residues. The CDR3 DNA reads TGTGCCAGCAGCTTAGGTGGGGACAGGGTGCGCGAGCAGTACTTC. Its translation: CASSLGGDRVREQYF.

The chain is built from TRBV7-9 and TRBJ2-3; 9 positions match TRBD2. J lost 0 bases, V lost 3 bases, and 1 base had no gene match. This CDR3 region has 15 residues. The germline V gene encodes CDR1 SEHNR and CDR2 FQNEAQ (reference sequence). CDR3 in DNA: TGTGCCAGCAGCTTCCTAGCGGGGAGCACAGATACGCAGTATTTT. Amino acids: CASSFLAGSTDTQYF.

The V call is TRBV5-1, the J call TRBJ2-1, with D perhaps TRBD1 (8 bases). The CDR3 runs 14 residues. Germline assignment: CDR1 SGHRS and CDR2 YFSETQ. Trimming left V 4 bases short and J 7 bases short, with 15 bases between. CDR3 nucleotide sequence: TGCGCCAGCAGCACAGCGGGACAGGTGAATGAGCAGTTCTTC. Encoded protein: CASSTAGQVNEQFF. The variable domain in full, with the rest retrieved from reference TRBV5-1 and TRBJ2-1, is KAGVTQTPRYLIKTRGQQVTLSCSPISGHRSVSWYQQTPGQGLQFLFEYFSETQRNKGNFPGRFSGRQFSNSRSEMNVSTLELGDSALYLCASSTAGQVNEQFFGPGTRLTVL.

This clone was picked up one time. The V and J genes are TRBV10-1 and TRBJ2-6; D is unresolved. Deletions cut 4 bases from V and 8 bases from J, with 9 bases between. Germline lookup yields CDR1 WNHNN and CDR2 SYGVQD (reference sequence). This CDR3 has 13 residues. CDR3 loop: CASSASLSNVLTF. The CDR3 region has the DNA TGCGCCAGCAGTGCTTCGTTGTCCAACGTCCTGACTTTC.

The chain employs TRBV5-1 and TRBJ2-2, with D unclear. Trimming took off 2 bases at V and 4 bases at J, with 9 bases between the two ends. CDR1 is SGHRS and CDR2 is YFSETQ in the germline V gene. The CDR3 covers 14 residues. The CDR3 protein is CASSFPAITGELFF. For the CDR3, the DNA is TGCGCCAGCAGCTTTCCCGCGATCACCGGGGAGCTGTTTTTT.

The CDR3 coding sequence is TGTGCCAGCAGTCCAGGAGAGCGGGGCTACACCTTC. Protein sequence: CASSPGERGYTF. V and J are TRBV6-6 and TRBJ1-2; no reliable D call. Deletions cut 5 bases from V and 8 bases from J, with 12 bases between. Looked up from germline, CDR1 is MNHNY and CDR2 is SVGAGI (reference sequence). The CDR3 runs 12 residues.

There are a few counts of this clone. This chain uses TRBV7-2 with TRBJ2-1, with 8 bases fitting TRBD2. V gave up 4 bases and J gave up 10 bases; unmatched junction bases: 6. CDR1 SGHTA and CDR2 FQGNSA come from the germline V gene. The CDR3 loop spans 13 amino acids. CDR3: CASSSGGPTEQFF. Written as DNA, the CDR3 is TGTGCCAGCAGCTCGGGAGGGCCTACAGAGCAGTTCTTC.

This clone was found a few times. This rearrangement joins TRBV7-9 to TRBJ1-1, with D perhaps TRBD1 (6 bases). V dropped 5 bases and J dropped 14 bases, with 15 bases sitting between them. The CDR3 has 11 residues. The V gene's germline CDR1 is SEHNR and CDR2 FQNEAQ (reference sequence). CDR3 nucleotides: TGTGCCAGCAGCCTTGGGACATTGGCCTTCTTT. Its protein product is CASSLGTLAFF.

The genes are TRBV10-3 and TRBJ2-1, with a weak D call TRBD2 (6 bases). The CDR3 runs 13 residues. The germline V and J ends were trimmed by 9 bases and 5 bases, with 14 bases remaining between them. Germline V lookup: CDR1 ENHRY, CDR2 SYGVKD. CDR3 coding DNA: TGTGCCATAAATGAGGGACTGCACAATGAGCAGTTCTTC. Amino acids: CAINEGLHNEQFF.

V is TRBV5-1 and J is TRBJ2-3; possibly TRBD2 for D (6 bases). This CDR3 contains 16 residues. CDR1 and CDR2 from the germline V gene are SGHRS and YFSETQ. The ends were cut back, 0 bases at V and 2 bases at J, with 13 bases in the middle. CDR3 DNA sequence: TGCGCCAGCAGCTTGGCCGGGAGACAGCTCACAGATACGCAGTATTTT. Protein sequence: CASSLAGRQLTDTQYF.